This entry describes one T cell receptor (beta chain). The protocol was immunoSEQ multiplex PCR, while the TCRdb copy is restricted to in-frame clones and leaves out a portion. The data show 45,000 to 50,000 clones, approximately 95% seen once. CDR1 is SGHNT and CDR2 is YYREEE in the germline V gene (reference sequence). This CDR3 region has 15 residues. V was clipped by 6 bases and J by 0 bases; unmatched bases: 6. This entry comes from a study of human thymus T cells. The sample taken for sequencing was blood. This clonotype was sampled from a girl under three years old with a congenital heart defect but otherwise immunologically healthy. This sequence joins TRBV5-4 and TRBJ2-3; TRBD2 matches 8 bases. DNA of the CDR3: TGTGCCAGCACCGGGAGGGGTTCTAGCACAGATACGCAGTATTTT. Its translation is CASTGRGSSTDTQYF.